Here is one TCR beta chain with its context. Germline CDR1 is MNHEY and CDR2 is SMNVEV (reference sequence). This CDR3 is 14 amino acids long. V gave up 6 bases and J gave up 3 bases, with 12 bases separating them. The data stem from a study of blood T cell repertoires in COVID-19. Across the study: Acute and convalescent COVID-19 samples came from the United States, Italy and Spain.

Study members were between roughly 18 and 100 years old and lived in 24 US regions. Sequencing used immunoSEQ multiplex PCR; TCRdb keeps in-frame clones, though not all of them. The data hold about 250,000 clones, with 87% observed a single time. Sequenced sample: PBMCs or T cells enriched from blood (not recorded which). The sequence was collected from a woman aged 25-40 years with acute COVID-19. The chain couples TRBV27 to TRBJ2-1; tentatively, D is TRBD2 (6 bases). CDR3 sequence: CASSLTGSYNEQFF. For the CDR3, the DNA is TGTGCCAGCAGCCTTACCGGGAGCTACAATGAGCAGTTCTTC.